These 14 T cell receptor beta chains were all obtained from the same sample, sequenced in a study of early T cells in non-severe SARS-CoV-2 infection. TCRdb reprocessed the 5' RACE reads via MiXCR and lists one record per CDR3 protein. The data contain 25,000 to 35,000 distinct CDR3 sequences, around 6.6% of them seen just once; the ten biggest clones take up about 36%. Sequenced sample: whole blood. Every receptor here comes from an adult who was a healthcare worker with PCR-confirmed SARS-CoV-2 infection or an uninfected control (not recorded which).

This clonotype was recorded at least ten times. The rearrangement uses TRBV11-2 and TRBJ2-1; no firm D call. The germline V gene has CDR1 SGHAT and CDR2 FQNNGV. This CDR3 is 15 amino acids long. V gave up 1 base and J gave up 4 bases, with 11 bases separating them. CDR3 DNA: TGTGCCAGCAGCTTAGGCCAGGAGCCTTACAATGAGCAGTTCTTC. This codes for CASSLGQEPYNEQFF.

This sequence joins TRBV7-9 and TRBJ2-1; 8 bases line up with TRBD2. In germline, CDR1 is SEHNR, CDR2 FQNEAQ (reference sequence). V shed 2 bases and J 4 bases; nucleotides not matched to a gene: 4. The CDR3 is 15 amino acids. The CDR3 is CASSLTVAGYNEQFF. The CDR3 bases are TGTGCCAGCAGCTTAACGGTAGCGGGATACAATGAGCAGTTCTTC. The full variable domain, with the rest looked up from reference TRBV7-9 and TRBJ2-1, is DTGVSQNPRHKITKRGQNVTFRCDPISEHNRLYWYRQTLGQGPEFLTYFQNEAQLEKSRLLSDRFSAERPKGSFSTLEIQRTEQGDSAMYLCASSLTVAGYNEQFFGPGTRLTVL.

This clonotype was observed many times. This chain uses TRBV30 with TRBJ1-3; D is possibly TRBD1 (6 bases). The CDR3 consists of 13 residues. From germline, CDR1 is GTSNPN and CDR2 SVGIG (reference sequence). V lost 5 bases, J lost 1 base, and 9 bases lay in between. In nucleotides, the CDR3 is TGTGCCTGGTTGCAGGGGTCTGGAAACACCATATATTTT. Encoded protein: CAWLQGSGNTIYF.

The chain uses TRBV28 and TRBJ1-2, with 8 positions matching TRBD1. This CDR3 is built from 15 residues. Germline-derived CDR1 and CDR2 are MDHEN and SYDVKM. The J segment lost 4 bases and the V segment lost 3 bases, leaving 7 bases of the junction unmatched. The CDR3 loop is CASSFQAGGAYGYTF. CDR3 nucleotides: TGTGCCAGCAGTTTCCAGGCAGGGGGCGCCTATGGCTACACCTTC.

The V call is TRBV11-1, the J call TRBJ2-5; 8 bases are a match to TRBD1. J gave up 3 bases and V 4 bases, and 1 base lay outside the gene matches. Per the germline V gene, CDR1 is SGHAT and CDR2 is FQDESV (reference sequence). The CDR3 is made up of 13 amino acids. The CDR3 sequence is CASSSDREETQYF. CDR3 bases: TGTGCCAGCAGCTCGGACAGGGAAGAGACCCAGTACTTC. Combining the CDR3 with reference TRBV11-1 and TRBJ2-5 gives the whole variable domain EAEVAQSPRYKITEKSQAVAFWCDPISGHATLYWYRQILGQGPELLVQFQDESVVDDSQLPKDRFSAERLKGVDSTLKIQPAELGDSAMYLCASSSDREETQYFGPGTRLLVL.

This clonotype has a count of ten or more. The V call is TRBV27, the J call TRBJ2-7, with D possibly TRBD2 on 6 matching bases. The germline gives CDR1 MNHEY, CDR2 SMNVEV (reference sequence). V gave up 5 bases and J gave up 0 bases, with 17 bases separating them. The CDR3 consists of 16 residues. CDR3 in amino acids: CASSKAGILTSYEQYF. The CDR3 nucleotides are TGTGCCAGCAGTAAGGCGGGGATTCTGACCTCCTACGAGCAGTACTTC.

The chain carries TRBV4-1 and TRBJ1-5, with D uncertain. The CDR3 is 17 amino acids. V dropped 0 bases and J dropped 0 bases, with 12 bases sitting between them. Germline CDR1 MGHRA, CDR2 YSYEKL. The CDR3 is CASSQETRPNSNQPQHF. In nucleotides, the CDR3 is TGCGCCAGCAGCCAAGAAACCAGGCCGAATAGCAATCAGCCCCAGCATTTT.

The J gene is TRBJ2-1, the V gene TRBV5-1; TRBD1 matches at 11 bases. J lost 6 bases, V lost 3 bases, and 5 bases had no gene match. CDR1 and CDR2 (germline): SGHRS, YFSETQ. The CDR3 has 15 residues. CDR3 in amino acids: CASSSGQGDSNEQFF. CDR3 bases: TGCGCCAGCAGCTCGGGACAGGGGGATTCCAATGAGCAGTTCTTC.

This clonotype was detected a few times. Written as DNA, the CDR3 is TGTGCCAGCAGCTTTAGTAGCAATCAGCCCCAGCATTTT. This sequence encodes CASSFSSNQPQHF. V is TRBV11-2 and J is TRBJ1-5; D gene ambiguous. The V end was cut by 3 bases, the J end by 0 bases, with 3 bases between. The CDR3 sequence is 13 residues long. Germline assignment: CDR1 SGHAT and CDR2 FQNNGV.

This chain connects TRBV7-8 to TRBJ2-3, with a possible D match to TRBD2 (6 bases). The CDR3 is 16 residues long. From germline, CDR1 is SGHVS and CDR2 FQNEAQ. With 5 bases removed from V and 1 base from J, the gap between germline ends came to 16 bases. The CDR3 spells CASSPGLTPRTDTQYF. The CDR3 DNA follows: TGTGCCAGCAGCCCGGGACTCACCCCGCGCACAGATACGCAGTATTTT. Based on the CDR3 plus reference TRBV7-8 and TRBJ2-3, the full variable domain is GAGVSQSPRYKVAKRGQDVALRCDPISGHVSLFWYQQALGQGPEFLTYFQNEAQLDKSGLPSDRFFAERPEGSVSTLKIQRTQQEDSAVYLCASSPGLTPRTDTQYFGPGTRLTVL.

This sequence joins TRBV28 and TRBJ2-7; 9 bases map to TRBD2. The CDR3 runs 14 residues. The V segment lost 8 bases and the J segment 2 bases; nucleotides outside the gene matches: 7. Germline CDR1 reads MDHEN; CDR2 reads SYDVKM. This CDR3 reads CASGKAGGPYEQYF. CDR3 coding DNA: TGTGCCAGCGGAAAGGCGGGAGGGCCCTACGAGCAGTACTTC.

This clonotype has just a few counts. The V and J genes are TRBV6-6 and TRBJ1-3; D ambiguous. V was cut by 9 bases and J by 0 bases, with 15 bases left in between. Germline CDR1 is MNHNY and CDR2 is SVGAGI (reference sequence). This CDR3 comprises 15 residues. CDR3 nucleotide sequence: TGTGCCAGTTTAAGCTACGGGAACTCTGGAAACACCATATATTTT. Protein: CASLSYGNSGNTIYF.

This clonotype has at least ten counts. This sequence joins TRBV3-1 and TRBJ2-2; maybe TRBD1 (6 bases). Germline CDR1 is LGHDT and CDR2 is YNNKEL (reference sequence). The CDR3 sequence is 16 residues long. Trimming cost V 3 bases and J 2 bases, with 13 bases left between them. The CDR3 DNA reads as TGTGCCAGCAGCCAGCTACAGGGCCAAAACACCGGGGAGCTGTTTTTT. Its protein is CASSQLQGQNTGELFF.

This clonotype has ten or more counts. CDR3 loop: CASSYAGRANTGELFF. In DNA, the CDR3 is TGTGCCAGCAGTTACGCTGGCAGAGCGAACACCGGGGAGCTGTTTTTT. The chain recombines TRBV6-2 or TRBV6-3 with TRBJ2-2, with D unresolved. The CDR3 length is 16 residues. Germline V CDR1 and CDR2: MNHEY, SVGEGT. The V end was cut by 2 bases, the J end by 0 bases, with 10 bases between.